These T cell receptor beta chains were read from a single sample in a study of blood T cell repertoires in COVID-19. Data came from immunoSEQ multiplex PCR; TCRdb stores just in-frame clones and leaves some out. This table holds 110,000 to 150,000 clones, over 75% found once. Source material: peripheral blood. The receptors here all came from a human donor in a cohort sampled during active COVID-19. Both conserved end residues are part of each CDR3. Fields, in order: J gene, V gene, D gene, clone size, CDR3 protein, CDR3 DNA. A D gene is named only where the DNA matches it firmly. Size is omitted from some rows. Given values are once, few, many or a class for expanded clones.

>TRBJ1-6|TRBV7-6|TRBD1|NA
CASSSREQGARNSPLHF
TGTGCCAGCAGCTCCAGAGAACAGGGGGCGCGGAATTCACCCCTCCACTTT
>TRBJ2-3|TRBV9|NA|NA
CASSVAPQIQDTQYF
TGTGCCAGCAGCGTAGCCCCCCAGATCCAAGATACGCAGTATTTT
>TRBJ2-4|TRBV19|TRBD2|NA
CAAGTSIQYF
TGTGCCGCCGGGACTAGCATTCAGTACTTC
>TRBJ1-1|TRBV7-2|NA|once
CASSLIGAGGNTEAFF
TGTGCCAGCAGCTTAATAGGTGCGGGGGGGAACACTGAAGCTTTCTTT
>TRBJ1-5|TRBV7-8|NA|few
CASSLSGGWGNQPQHF
TGTGCCAGCAGCTTATCTGGGGGCTGGGGCAATCAGCCCCAGCATTTT
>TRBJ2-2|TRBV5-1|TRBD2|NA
CASSSGTSGAGELFF
TGCGCCAGCAGCTCGGGGACTAGCGGGGCCGGGGAGCTGTTTTTT
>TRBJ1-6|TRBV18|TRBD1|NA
CASSKGQGDSPLHF
TGTGCCAGCTCAAAGGGGCAGGGGGATTCACCCCTCCACTTT
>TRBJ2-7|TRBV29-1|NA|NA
CSVEKNEGGAGEQYF
TGCAGCGTTGAGAAGAATGAAGGGGGCGCGGGGGAGCAGTACTTC
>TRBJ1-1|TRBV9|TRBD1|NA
CASSPGQEGTEAFF
TGTGCCAGCAGCCCGGGACAGGAGGGAACTGAAGCTTTCTTT
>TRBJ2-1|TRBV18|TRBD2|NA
CASSPRTSGNEQFF
TGTGCCAGCTCACCGCGGACTAGCGGAAATGAGCAGTTCTTC
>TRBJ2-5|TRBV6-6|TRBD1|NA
CASSVTGGFETQYF
TGTGCCAGCAGCGTGACAGGGGGCTTCGAGACCCAGTACTTC
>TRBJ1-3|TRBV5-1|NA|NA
CASSWGDGSGNTIYF
TGCGCCAGCAGCTGGGGGGACGGATCTGGAAACACCATATATTTT
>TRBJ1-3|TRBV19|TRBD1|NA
CASRAGGPPRNTIYF
TGTGCCAGTAGGGCAGGGGGCCCACCTCGGAACACCATATATTTT
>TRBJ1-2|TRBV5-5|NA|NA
CASSLGGIGNYGYTF
TGTGCCAGCAGCTTGGGAGGGATCGGTAACTATGGCTACACCTTC
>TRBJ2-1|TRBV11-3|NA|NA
CASTSEGRYNEQFF
TGTGCCAGTACCTCGGAGGGCCGCTACAATGAGCAGTTCTTC
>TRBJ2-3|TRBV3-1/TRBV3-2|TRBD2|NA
CASSLGTSGDTDTQYF
TGTGCCAGCAGCCTGGGGACTAGCGGAGACACAGATACGCAGTATTTT
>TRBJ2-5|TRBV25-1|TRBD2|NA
CASGGEPASETQYF
TGTGCCAGCGGGGGGGAGCCGGCATCGGAGACCCAGTACTTC
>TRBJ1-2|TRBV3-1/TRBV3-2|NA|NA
CASSRYQTNYGYTF
TGTGCCAGCAGCCGATACCAGACTAACTATGGCTACACCTTC
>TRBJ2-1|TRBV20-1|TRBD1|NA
CSASDSGTGVDNEQFF
TGCAGTGCTAGTGATTCCGGGACAGGTGTCGACAATGAGCAGTTCTTC
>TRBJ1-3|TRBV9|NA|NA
CASSVALSGNTIYF
TGTGCCAGCAGCGTAGCCCTATCTGGAAACACCATATATTTT
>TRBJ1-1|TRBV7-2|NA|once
CASREGGGTEAFF
TGTGCCAGCAGGGAGGGAGGGGGAACTGAAGCTTTCTTT
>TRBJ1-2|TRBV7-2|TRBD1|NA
CASSLRQGHGYTF
TGTGCCAGCAGCTTACGACAGGGGCATGGCTACACCTTC
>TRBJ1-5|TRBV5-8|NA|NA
CASSLRTGTRINQPQHF
TGTGCCAGCAGCTTGCGTACCGGGACAAGAATTAATCAGCCCCAGCATTTT
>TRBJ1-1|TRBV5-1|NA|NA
CASSLEQAEAFF
TGCGCCAGCAGCTTGGAACAGGCAGAAGCTTTCTTT
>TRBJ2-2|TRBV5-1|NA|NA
CASSFAGANTGELFF
TGCGCCAGCAGCTTCGCAGGGGCAAACACCGGGGAGCTGTTTTTT
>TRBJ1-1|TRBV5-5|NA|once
CASSLVWGENTEAFF
TGTGCCAGCAGCTTGGTCTGGGGGGAAAACACTGAAGCTTTCTTT
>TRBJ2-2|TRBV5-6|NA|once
CASSEGLLNTGELFF
TGTGCCAGCAGCGAGGGACTCTTGAACACCGGGGAGCTGTTTTTT
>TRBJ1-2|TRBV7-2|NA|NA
CASSLGGNRAGGYTF
TGTGCCAGCAGCTTAGGAGGTAACAGGGCTGGTGGCTACACCTTC
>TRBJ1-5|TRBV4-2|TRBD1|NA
CASSQDGTGGGYQPQHF
TGTGCCAGCAGCCAAGATGGGACAGGGGGAGGATATCAGCCCCAGCATTTT
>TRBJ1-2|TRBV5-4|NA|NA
CASSTAGPTYGYTF
TGTGCCAGCAGCACCGCGGGACCGACCTATGGCTACACCTTC
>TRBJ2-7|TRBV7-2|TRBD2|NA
CASRRTSGNSYEQYF
TGTGCCAGCAGGCGAACTAGCGGCAACTCCTACGAGCAGTACTTC
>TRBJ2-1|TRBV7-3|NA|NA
CASSLTPIYNEQFF
TGTGCCAGCAGCTTAACGCCTATTTACAATGAGCAGTTCTTC
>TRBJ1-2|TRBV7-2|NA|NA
CASSLQGIDGYTF
TGTGCCAGCAGCTTACAGGGTATCGATGGCTACACCTTC
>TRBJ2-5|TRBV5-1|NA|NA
CASSLRSGRETQYF
TGCGCCAGCAGCCTGAGGTCAGGGCGGGAGACCCAGTACTTC
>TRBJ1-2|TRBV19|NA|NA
CASSPGSGLRWGYTF
TGTGCCAGTAGTCCAGGGTCGGGACTCAGGTGGGGCTACACCTTC
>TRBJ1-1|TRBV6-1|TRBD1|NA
CASSEARRGTTEAFF
TGTGCCAGCAGTGAAGCGCGCAGGGGGACGACTGAAGCTTTCTTT
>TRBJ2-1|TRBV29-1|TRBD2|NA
CSVGRGGNNEQFF
TGCAGCGTTGGACGGGGGGGCAACAATGAGCAGTTCTTC
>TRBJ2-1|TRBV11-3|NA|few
CASSRRLVPYNEQFF
TGTGCCAGCAGCCGTCGACTAGTTCCATACAATGAGCAGTTCTTC
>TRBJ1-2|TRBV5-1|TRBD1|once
CASSDSDRVGYTF
TGCGCCAGCAGCGATTCGGACAGGGTAGGCTACACCTTC
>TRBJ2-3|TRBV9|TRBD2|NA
CASSVGSGGSQTTQYF
TGTGCCAGCAGCGTAGGGAGCGGGGGGTCCCAGACTACGCAGTATTTT
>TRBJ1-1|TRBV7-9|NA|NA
CASNTARGAQGTEAFF
TGTGCCAGCAATACGGCGCGGGGGGCGCAGGGCACTGAAGCTTTCTTT
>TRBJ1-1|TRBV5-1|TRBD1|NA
CASSLRTGALGTEAFF
TGCGCCAGCAGCTTGAGGACAGGGGCCCTCGGCACTGAAGCTTTCTTT
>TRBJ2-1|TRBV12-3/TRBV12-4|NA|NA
CASTRSAGEQFF
TGTGCCAGCACCAGGTCGGCGGGTGAGCAGTTCTTC
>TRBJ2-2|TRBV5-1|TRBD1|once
CASSSGQGSGELFF
TGCGCCAGCAGCTCGGGACAGGGATCGGGGGAGCTGTTTTTT
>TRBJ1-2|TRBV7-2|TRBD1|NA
CASSLGDRGPEGYTF
TGTGCCAGCAGCTTAGGCGACAGGGGGCCGGAAGGCTACACCTTC
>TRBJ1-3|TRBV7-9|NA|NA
CASKPGDFGNTIYF
TGTGCCAGCAAGCCCGGGGATTTCGGAAACACCATATATTTT
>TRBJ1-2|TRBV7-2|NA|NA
CASSIAAFNYGYTF
TGTGCCAGCAGTATAGCAGCGTTTAACTATGGCTACACCTTC
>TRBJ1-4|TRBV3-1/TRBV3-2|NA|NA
CASSQRSSEGKLFF
TGTGCCAGCAGCCAGAGGTCCTCCGAGGGAAAACTGTTTTTT
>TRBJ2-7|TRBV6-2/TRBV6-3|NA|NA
CASSYSVSASSYEQYF
TGTGCCAGCAGTTACTCGGTCTCGGCTAGCTCCTACGAGCAGTACTTC
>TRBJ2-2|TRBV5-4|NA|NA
CASSPGGTGFPGELFF
TGTGCCAGCAGCCCGGGGGGGACAGGGTTCCCCGGGGAGCTGTTTTTT
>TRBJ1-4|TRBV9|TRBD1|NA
CASSVGLGTGYEKLFF
TGTGCCAGCAGCGTAGGGCTGGGGACAGGGTATGAAAAACTGTTTTTT
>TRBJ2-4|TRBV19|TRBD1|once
CASSMTGGWGLAKNIQYF
TGTGCCAGTAGCATGACAGGGGGCTGGGGACTAGCCAAAAACATTCAGTACTTC
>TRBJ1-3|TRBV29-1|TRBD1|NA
CSVGDRDNTIYF
TGCAGCGTTGGGGACAGGGATAACACCATATATTTT